These T cell receptor beta chains were read from a single sample in a study of OX40 agonist ivuxolimab in advanced cancers. The protocol was immunoSEQ multiplex PCR, while the TCRdb copy is restricted to in-frame clones and leaves out a portion. The top ten hold roughly 0.99% of the sample, which has around 140,000 clones, 90% seen once. Sequenced here: CD4+ or CD8+ T cells sorted from blood, sampled in a trial of the OX40 agonist ivuxolimab. Source of these receptors: an adult with an advanced solid tumor such as melanoma, head and neck, liver or kidney cancer. The CDR3 runs from the conserved cysteine through the conserved F or W. The order of the fields is V gene, J gene, D gene, clone size, CDR3 DNA, CDR3 protein. D genes are given only for firm matches. A clone size is listed for some rows: how often the clone was seen (once, few, many), or a class if it is expanded.

TRBV6-6	TRBJ1-1	-	-	TGTGCCAGCAGTTCCGGACGGCAAGAAGCTTTCTTT	CASSSGRQEAFF
TRBV5-1	TRBJ1-4	-	-	TGCGCCAGCAGCACCGACAGAACAACTAATGAAAAACTGTTTTTT	CASSTDRTTNEKLFF
TRBV5-8	TRBJ1-2	-	-	TGTGCCAGCAGCCACCTGGGGGACAACTATGGCTACACCTTC	CASSHLGDNYGYTF
TRBV7-2	TRBJ2-1	-	once	TGTGCCAGCAGCCGTACAGGGAGCAGCTCCTACAATGAGCAGTTCTTC	CASSRTGSSSYNEQFF
TRBV5-1	TRBJ1-6	-	-	TGCGCCAGCAGCCCTCCACAGACCTCTAATTCACCCCTCCACTTT	CASSPPQTSNSPLHF
TRBV27	TRBJ1-4	-	-	TGTGCCAGCAGACCCGGACCGGCTAATGAAAAACTGTTTTTT	CASRPGPANEKLFF
TRBV5-1	TRBJ1-4	TRBD1	-	TGCGCCAGCAGCACGACAGGGAATGAGGCTAATGAAAAACTGTTTTTT	CASSTTGNEANEKLFF
TRBV15	TRBJ2-1	TRBD2	-	TGTGCCACCAGCAGAGAACTAGCGGGGCGCAATGAGCAGTTCTTC	CATSRELAGRNEQFF
TRBV19	TRBJ2-6	TRBD1	-	TGTGCCAGTAGTATAGGTTGGACAGGCCTCTCTGGGGCCAACGTCCTGACTTTC	CASSIGWTGLSGANVLTF
TRBV9	TRBJ1-1	TRBD1	few	TGTGCCAGCAGCGCGAGCCCCACAGGGGAGAACACTGAAGCTTTCTTT	CASSASPTGENTEAFF
TRBV9	TRBJ2-1	-	-	TGTGCCAGCAGCGCCCCTCGGCAGGGCTCCTACAATGAGCAGTTCTTC	CASSAPRQGSYNEQFF
TRBV7-8	TRBJ2-3	TRBD2	once	TGTGCCAGCATCCCACTAGCGGGAGTTGGGGATACGCAGTATTTT	CASIPLAGVGDTQYF
TRBV7-6	TRBJ1-4	-	-	TGTGCCAGCAGCCTCACGGGACACGTTAATGAAAAACTGTTTTTT	CASSLTGHVNEKLFF
TRBV7-3	TRBJ2-5	TRBD1	-	TGTGCCAGCAGCTTAAAGGCAGGGGGCATGACGGAGACCCAGTACTTC	CASSLKAGGMTETQYF
TRBV28	TRBJ1-3	-	-	TGTGCCAGCACCGGGGGGACCGGTGGAAACACCATATATTTT	CASTGGTGGNTIYF
TRBV28	TRBJ1-2	-	few	TGTGCCAGCCGAGGGGTTGGGTATGGCTACACCTTC	CASRGVGYGYTF
TRBV28	TRBJ2-5	TRBD1	-	TGTGCCAGCAGTTTAGGCAGGGGGAGGACCCAGTACTTC	CASSLGRGRTQYF
TRBV4-1	TRBJ2-5	-	once	TGCGCCAGCAGCCCGAGAGGGCCTGAGACCCAGTACTTC	CASSPRGPETQYF
TRBV10-3	TRBJ2-1	TRBD1	-	TGTGCCATCAGTGAAAGGGACAGCTACAATGAGCAGTTCTTC	CAISERDSYNEQFF
TRBV7-9	TRBJ1-1	TRBD1	-	TGTGCCAGCAGCTTAGACTCAGGACAGGGAAGGGGTGAAGCTTTCTTT	CASSLDSGQGRGEAFF
TRBV27	TRBJ1-3	-	once	TGTGCCAGCAGTTTATTCGGGCAGGGTGGAGAGTCTGGAAACACCATATATTTT	CASSLFGQGGESGNTIYF
TRBV5-6	TRBJ2-6	-	once	TGTGCCAGCAGCTTGGCCAGTGGAACTGGGGCCAACGTCCTGACTTTC	CASSLASGTGANVLTF
TRBV5-1	TRBJ1-6	TRBD1	-	TGCGCCAGCAGCTTGGGACAGGGGTTTAATTCACCCCTCCACTTT	CASSLGQGFNSPLHF
TRBV5-4	TRBJ2-3	TRBD1	-	TGTGCCAGCAGCCCCCACGACAGGGTAGGCACAGATACGCAGTATTTT	CASSPHDRVGTDTQYF
TRBV5-4	TRBJ1-2	-	few	TGTGCCAGCAGCTTGGACACTCCTAACTATGGCTACACCTTC	CASSLDTPNYGYTF